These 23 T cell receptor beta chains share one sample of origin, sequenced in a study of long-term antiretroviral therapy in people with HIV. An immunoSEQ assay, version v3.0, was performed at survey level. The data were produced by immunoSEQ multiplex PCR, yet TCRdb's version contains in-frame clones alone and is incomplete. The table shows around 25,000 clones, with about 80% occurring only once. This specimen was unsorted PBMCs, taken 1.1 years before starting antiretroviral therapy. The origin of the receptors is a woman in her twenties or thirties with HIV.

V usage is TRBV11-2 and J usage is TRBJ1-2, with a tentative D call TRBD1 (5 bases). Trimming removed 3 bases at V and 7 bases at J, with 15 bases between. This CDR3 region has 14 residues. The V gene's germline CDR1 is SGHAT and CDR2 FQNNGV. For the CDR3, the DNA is TGTGCCAGCAGCTTTCGGGGGGGGGTCGGTGGCTACACCTTC. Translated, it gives CASSFRGGVGGYTF. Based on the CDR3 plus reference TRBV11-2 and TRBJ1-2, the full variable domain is EAGVAQSPRYKIIEKRQSVAFWCNPISGHATLYWYQQILGQGPKLLIQFQNNGVVDDSQLPKDRFSAERLKGVDSTLKIQPAKLEDSAVYLCASSFRGGVGGYTFGSGTRLTVV.

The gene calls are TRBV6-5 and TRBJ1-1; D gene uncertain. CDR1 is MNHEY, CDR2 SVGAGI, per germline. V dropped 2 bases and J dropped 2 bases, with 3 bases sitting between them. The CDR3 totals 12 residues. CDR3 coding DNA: TGTGCCAGCAGTTACAGTAACACTGAAGCTTTCTTT. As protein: CASSYSNTEAFF.

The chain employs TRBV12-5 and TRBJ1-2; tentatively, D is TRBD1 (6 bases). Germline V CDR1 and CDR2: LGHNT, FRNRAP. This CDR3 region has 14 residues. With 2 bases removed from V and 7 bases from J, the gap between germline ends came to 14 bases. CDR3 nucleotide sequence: TGTGCTAGTGGTTTGTTAGCCCAGGGGACTGGCTACACCTTC. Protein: CASGLLAQGTGYTF.

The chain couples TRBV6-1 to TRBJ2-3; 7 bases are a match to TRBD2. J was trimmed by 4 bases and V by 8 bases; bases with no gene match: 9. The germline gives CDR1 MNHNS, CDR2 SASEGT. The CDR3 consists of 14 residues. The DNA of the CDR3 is TGTGCCAGCCGTAGGGACTACGTTTCAGATACGCAGTATTTT. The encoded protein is CASRRDYVSDTQYF.

The DNA for the CDR3 is TGTGCCAGCAGTTACGGGTATGAAGCTTTCTTT. Amino acids: CASSYGYEAFF. The chain uses TRBV6-6 and TRBJ1-1; D uncertain. CDR3 size: 11 residues. The V gene lost 2 bases and the J gene lost 7 bases, with 5 bases spanning the gap. The germline V gene has CDR1 MNHNY and CDR2 SVGAGI (reference sequence).

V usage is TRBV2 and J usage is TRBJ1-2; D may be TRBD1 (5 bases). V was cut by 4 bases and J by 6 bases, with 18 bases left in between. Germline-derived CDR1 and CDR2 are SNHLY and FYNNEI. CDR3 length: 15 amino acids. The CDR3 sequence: CASSGTQQALDGYTF. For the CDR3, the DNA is TGTGCCAGCAGTGGAACACAACAGGCCCTCGATGGCTACACCTTC.

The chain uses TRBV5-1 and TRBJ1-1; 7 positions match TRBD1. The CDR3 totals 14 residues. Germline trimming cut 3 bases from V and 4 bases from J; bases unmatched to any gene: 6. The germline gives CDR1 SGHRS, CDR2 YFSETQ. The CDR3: CASSSGGGGTEAFF. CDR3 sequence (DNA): TGCGCCAGCAGCTCAGGGGGAGGGGGCACTGAAGCTTTCTTT.

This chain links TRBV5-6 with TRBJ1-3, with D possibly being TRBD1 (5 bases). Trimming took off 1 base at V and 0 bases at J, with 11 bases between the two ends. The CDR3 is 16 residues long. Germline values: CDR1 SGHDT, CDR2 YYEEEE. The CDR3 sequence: CASSLLGLSSGNTIYF. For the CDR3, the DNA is TGTGCCAGCAGCTTGCTGGGACTGAGCTCTGGAAACACCATATATTTT.

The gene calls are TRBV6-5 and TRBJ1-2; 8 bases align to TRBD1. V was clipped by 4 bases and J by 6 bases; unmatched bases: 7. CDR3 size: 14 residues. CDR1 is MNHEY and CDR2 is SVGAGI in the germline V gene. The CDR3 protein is CASSSGGNWNGYTF. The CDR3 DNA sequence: TGTGCCAGCAGTTCAGGGGGCAATTGGAATGGCTACACCTTC.

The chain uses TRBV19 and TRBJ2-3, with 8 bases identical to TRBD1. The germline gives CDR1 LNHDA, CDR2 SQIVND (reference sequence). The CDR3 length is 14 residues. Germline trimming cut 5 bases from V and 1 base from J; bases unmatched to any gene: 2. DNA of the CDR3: TGTGCCAGTAGTGGACAGGGCCGCACAGATACGCAGTATTTT. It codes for CASSGQGRTDTQYF.

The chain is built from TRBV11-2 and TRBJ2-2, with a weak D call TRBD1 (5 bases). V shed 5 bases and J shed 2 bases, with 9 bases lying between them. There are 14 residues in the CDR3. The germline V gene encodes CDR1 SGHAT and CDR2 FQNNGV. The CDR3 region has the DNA TGTGCCAGCAGCCCCGACAGTAACACCGGGGAGCTGTTTTTT. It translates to CASSPDSNTGELFF.

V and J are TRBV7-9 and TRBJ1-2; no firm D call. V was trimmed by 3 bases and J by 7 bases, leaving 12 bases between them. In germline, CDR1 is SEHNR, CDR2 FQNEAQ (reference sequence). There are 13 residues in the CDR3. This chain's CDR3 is CASSLMSVGGYTF. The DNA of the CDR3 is TGTGCCAGCAGCTTGATGTCGGTGGGTGGCTACACCTTC.

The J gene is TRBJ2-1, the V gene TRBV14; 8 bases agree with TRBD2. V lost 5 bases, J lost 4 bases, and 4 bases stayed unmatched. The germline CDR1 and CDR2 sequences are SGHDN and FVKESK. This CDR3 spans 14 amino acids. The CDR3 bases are TGTGCCAGCAGCACGCGGGGGGTTTACAATGAGCAGTTCTTC. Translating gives CASSTRGVYNEQFF.

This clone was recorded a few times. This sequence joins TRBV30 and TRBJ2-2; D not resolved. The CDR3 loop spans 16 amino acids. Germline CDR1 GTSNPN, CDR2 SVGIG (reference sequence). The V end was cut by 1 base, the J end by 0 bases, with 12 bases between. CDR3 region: CAWSGDILANTGELFF. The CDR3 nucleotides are TGTGCCTGGAGTGGAGACATCCTAGCGAACACCGGGGAGCTGTTTTTT.

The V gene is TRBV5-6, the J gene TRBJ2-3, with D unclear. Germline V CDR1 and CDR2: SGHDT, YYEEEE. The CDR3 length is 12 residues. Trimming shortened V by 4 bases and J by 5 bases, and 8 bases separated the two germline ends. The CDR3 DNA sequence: TGTGCCAGCAGCGGGGTCGAAGATACGCAGTATTTT. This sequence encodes CASSGVEDTQYF.

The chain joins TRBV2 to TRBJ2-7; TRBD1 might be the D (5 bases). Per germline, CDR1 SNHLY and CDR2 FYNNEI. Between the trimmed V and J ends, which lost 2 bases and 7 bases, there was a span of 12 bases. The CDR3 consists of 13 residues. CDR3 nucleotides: TGTGCCAGCAGTGAAAGGTTGCAGGGAGAGCAGTACTTC. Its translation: CASSERLQGEQYF.

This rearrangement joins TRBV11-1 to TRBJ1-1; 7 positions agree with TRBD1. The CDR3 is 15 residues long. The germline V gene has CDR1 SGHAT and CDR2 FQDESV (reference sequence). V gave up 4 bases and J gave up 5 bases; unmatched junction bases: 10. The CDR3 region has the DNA TGTGCCAGCAGCTCCGGCGAAGGGGGCTGGACTGAAGCTTTCTTT. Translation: CASSSGEGGWTEAFF.

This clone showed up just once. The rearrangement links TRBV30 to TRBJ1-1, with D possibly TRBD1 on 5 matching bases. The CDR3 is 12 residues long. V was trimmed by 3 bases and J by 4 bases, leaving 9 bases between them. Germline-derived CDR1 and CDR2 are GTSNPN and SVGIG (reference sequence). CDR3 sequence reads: CAWSVGVTEAFF. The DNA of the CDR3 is TGTGCCTGGAGCGTAGGGGTCACTGAAGCTTTCTTT. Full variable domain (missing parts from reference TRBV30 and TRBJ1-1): SQTIHQWPATLVQPVGSPLSLECTVEGTSNPNLYWYRQAAGRGLQLLFYSVGIGQISSEVPQNLSASRPQDRQFILSSKKLLLSDSGFYLCAWSVGVTEAFFGQGTRLTVV.

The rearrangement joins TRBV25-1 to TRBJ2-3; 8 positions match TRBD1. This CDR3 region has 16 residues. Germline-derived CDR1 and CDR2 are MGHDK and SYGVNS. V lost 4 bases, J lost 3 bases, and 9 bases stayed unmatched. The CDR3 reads CASSGNGQGRTDTQYF. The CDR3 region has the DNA TGTGCCAGCAGTGGAAACGGACAGGGCAGGACAGATACGCAGTATTTT.

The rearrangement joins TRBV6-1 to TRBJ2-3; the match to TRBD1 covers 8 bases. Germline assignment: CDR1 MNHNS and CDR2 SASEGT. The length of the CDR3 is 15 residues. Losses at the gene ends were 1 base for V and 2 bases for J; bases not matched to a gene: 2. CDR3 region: CASSEGTGNTDTQYF. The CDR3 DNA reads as TGTGCCAGCAGTGAAGGGACAGGGAACACAGATACGCAGTATTTT.

The CDR3 DNA reads TGTGCCAGCAGCCAGCTCGGGACTCCTTCACCCCTCCACTTT. As protein: CASSQLGTPSPLHF. The chain joins TRBV14 to TRBJ1-6, with D possibly being TRBD1 (5 bases). This CDR3 spans 14 amino acids. Per the germline V gene, CDR1 is SGHDN and CDR2 is FVKESK. V lost 3 bases and J 9 bases, leaving 12 bases between the germline ends. The full variable domain, its missing parts supplied by reference TRBV14 and TRBJ1-6, is EAGVTQFPSHSVIEKGQTVTLRCDPISGHDNLYWYRRVMGKEIKFLLHFVKESKQDESGMPNNRFLAERTGGTYSTLKVQPAELEDSGVYFCASSQLGTPSPLHFGNGTRLTVT.

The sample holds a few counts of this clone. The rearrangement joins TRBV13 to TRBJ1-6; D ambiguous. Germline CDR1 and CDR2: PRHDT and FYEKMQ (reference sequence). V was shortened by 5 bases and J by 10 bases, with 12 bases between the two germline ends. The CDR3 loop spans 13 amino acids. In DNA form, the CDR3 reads TGTGCCAGCAGCGCGACGGTCGCCTCACCCCTCCACTTT. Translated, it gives CASSATVASPLHF. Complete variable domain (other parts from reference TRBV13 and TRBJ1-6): AAGVIQSPRHLIKEKRETATLKCYPIPRHDTVYWYQQGPGQDPQFLISFYEKMQSDKGSIPDRFSAQQFSDYHSELNMSSLELGDSALYFCASSATVASPLHFGNGTRLTVT.

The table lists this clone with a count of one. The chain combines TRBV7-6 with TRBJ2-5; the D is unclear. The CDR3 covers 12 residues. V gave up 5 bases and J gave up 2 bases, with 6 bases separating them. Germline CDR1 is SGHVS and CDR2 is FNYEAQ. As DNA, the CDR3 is TGTGCCAGCAGCCCCTGGCAAGAGACCCAGTACTTC. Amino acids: CASSPWQETQYF.